One T cell receptor (beta chain) is described in this entry. Some clones are missing from TCRdb's copy, which holds only in-frame ones; the method was immunoSEQ multiplex PCR. Here the sample spans around 300,000 clones, roughly 90% being singletons. This entry is derived from a study of blood T cell repertoires in COVID-19. The overall study: Italy, Spain and the United States were the sources of the convalescent and acute COVID-19 samples. T cells, B-cell-depleted T cells, or PBMCs provided the cDNA or gDNA that served as material.

The trim removed 2 bases at V and 5 bases at J, leaving 3 bases unmatched. The CDR3 is made up of 15 amino acids. CDR1 and CDR2 (germline): LGHDT, YNNKEL (reference sequence). J is TRBJ2-7 and V is TRBV3-1 (or the pseudogene TRBV3-2), with TRBD2 identical over 13 bases. The receptor was derived from a woman between 18 and 29 years old with acute COVID-19. What was sequenced was PBMCs or T cells enriched from blood (not recorded which). CDR3 coding DNA: TGTGCCAGCAGCCAAAAAGGACTAGCGGGAGACGAGCAGTACTTC. It yields the protein CASSQKGLAGDEQYF.